The 9 T cell receptor beta chains reported below all come from one sample, sequenced in a study of T cells in women clearing cervical HPV infection. Assay: immunoSEQ multiplex PCR; the TCRdb copy retains only in-frame clones and omits some. Listed are about 26,000 clones; roughly 10% falls within the top ten. The sequenced sample was blood buffy coat. The source is a woman between 18 and 75 years old with a cervical HPV16 infection that either progressed to CIN3+ or cleared (not recorded which).

Turning to this clone: The missing CDR3 end, 3 residues past where the read stops, is filled in from the germline J gene. The chain recombines TRBV19 with TRBJ2-7; 8 nucleotides align to TRBD1. J lost 0 bases, V lost 6 bases, and 7 bases had no gene match. Per germline, CDR1 LNHDA and CDR2 SQIVND (reference sequence). CDR3 length equals 15 residues. The covered CDR3 bases are TGTGCCAGTAGGCCGGGACAGGCATCCTCCTACGAG. Residues: CASRPGQASSYE. The full CDR3 reads CASRPGQASSYEQYF.

Regarding this clone: The CDR3 extends 3 residues past the end of the read, so its final part is completed from the germline J gene. The rearrangement links TRBV6-2 or TRBV6-3 to TRBJ2-2, with D maybe TRBD1 (6 bases). CDR3 length: 15 amino acids. Trimming pared 6 bases from V and 6 bases from J, leaving 17 bases between. CDR1 is MNHEY, CDR2 SVGEGT, per germline. The CDR3 protein is CASSGNRDPPGELFF. The sequenced part of the CDR3 DNA is TGTGCCAGCAGCGGGAACAGGGACCCTCCCGGGGAG.

Of note for this clone: The read ends 3 residues early relative to the CDR3; the germline J gene fills the gap. This chain joins TRBV6-2 or TRBV6-3 and TRBJ2-7, with TRBD2 matching over 9 bases. The CDR3 extends over 13 amino acids. V gave up 8 bases and J gave up 2 bases; unmatched junction bases: 4. CDR1 MNHEY and CDR2 SVGEGT come from the germline V gene. The sequenced CDR3 bases are TGTGCCAGCCATAGCGGGAGTCCCTACGAG. Translating it yields CASHSGSPYE. The entire CDR3 sequence reads CASHSGSPYEQYF.

Partial CDR3 DNA: TGTGCCAGCAGTGGCGGCTGGAGCACAGATACG. As protein: CASSGGWSTDT. In full, the CDR3 reads CASSGGWSTDTQYF. The chain has TRBV12-3 or TRBV12-4 and TRBJ2-3; D gene uncertain. The read ends 3 residues shy of where the CDR3 ends; the end is completed using the germline J gene. The CDR3 loop spans 14 amino acids. Trimming cost V 5 bases and J 0 bases, with 9 bases left between them.

As regards this clone: One junction end does not reproduce the germline sequence, and a read error may be involved. Read data end 3 residues before the CDR3 end; the end is taken from the germline J gene. The sample has other DNA sequences that encode this CDR3 too. The chain combines TRBV7-2 with TRBJ1-3; the D gene is possibly TRBD1 (5 bases). The CDR3 sequence is 13 residues long. Per germline, CDR1 SGHTA and CDR2 FQGNSA. The covered CDR3 bases are TGTGCCAGCAGCGAGGGACTTGGAAACACA. It translates to CASSEGLGNT. The complete CDR3 reads CASSEGLGNTIYF.

A remark on this clone: Read sequence stops 3 residues before the CDR3 end, and the germline J gene provides the missing end. V is TRBV20-1 and J is TRBJ1-4; no clear D gene. CDR3 size: 14 residues. Germline CDR1 DFQATT, CDR2 SNEGSKA (reference sequence). Trimming stripped 0 bases from V and 8 bases from J, with 13 bases between. The covered CDR3 bases are TGCAGTGCTAGAGATCCACAGACATTGGAAAAA. Translating gives CSARDPQTLEK. The whole CDR3 protein is CSARDPQTLEKLFF.

On this clone: The read ends 3 residues early relative to the CDR3; the germline J gene fills the gap. The chain couples TRBV20-1 to TRBJ2-1; 7 bases are a match to TRBD1. From germline, CDR1 is DFQATT and CDR2 SNEGSKA (reference sequence). The ends lost 0 bases at V and 2 bases at J; junction bases unmatched: 4. The CDR3 contains 15 residues. Partial CDR3 DNA: TGCAGTGCTAGAGAGGGACAGAGAACCTACAATGAG. It codes for CSAREGQRTYNE. The complete CDR3 protein is CSAREGQRTYNEQFF.

Details on this clone: The read finishes 3 residues shy of the CDR3 end, and the germline J gene is used to complete it. The chain is built from TRBV7-9 and TRBJ2-5, with D perhaps matching TRBD2 (7 bases). V lost 8 bases, J lost 1 base, and 14 bases lay in between. This CDR3 comprises 14 residues. Germline CDR1 reads SEHNR; CDR2 reads FQNEAQ (reference sequence). The CDR3 loop reads CASRRGASQETQYF. CDR3 DNA (partial): TGTGCCAGCCGACGGGGGGCCAGCCAAGAGACC. The complete variable domain, with remaining parts taken from reference TRBV7-9 and TRBJ2-5, reads DTGVSQNPRHKITKRGQNVTFRCDPISEHNRLYWYRQTLGQGPEFLTYFQNEAQLEKSRLLSDRFSAERPKGSFSTLEIQRTEQGDSAMYLCASRRGASQETQYFGPGTRLLVL.

The part of the CDR3 DNA that was read is TGTGCCAGCAGCTTAGGGGTAGGGGGAGAGACC. Encoded protein: CASSLGVGGET. The full CDR3 protein is CASSLGVGGETQYF. The chain is built from TRBV7-2 and TRBJ2-5, with D maybe TRBD1 (6 bases). The CDR3 end falls 3 residues outside the read, so it is completed with the germline J gene. With 1 base removed from V and 4 bases from J, the gap between germline ends came to 10 bases. Germline CDR1 and CDR2: SGHTA and FQGNSA. This CDR3 has 14 residues.